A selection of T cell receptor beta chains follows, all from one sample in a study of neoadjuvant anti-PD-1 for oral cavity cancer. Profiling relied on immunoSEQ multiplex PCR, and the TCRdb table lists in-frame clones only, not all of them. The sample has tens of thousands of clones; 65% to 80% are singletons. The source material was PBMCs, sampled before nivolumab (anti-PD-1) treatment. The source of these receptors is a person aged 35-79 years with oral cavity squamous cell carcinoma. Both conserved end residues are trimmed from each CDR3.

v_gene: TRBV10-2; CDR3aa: ASSGWGLAGGGPYNEQF
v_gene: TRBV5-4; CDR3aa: ATLPGTSLSDTQY
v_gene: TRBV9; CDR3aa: ASSVSPHGAEAF
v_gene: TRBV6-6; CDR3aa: ASSYGAGTYNEQF
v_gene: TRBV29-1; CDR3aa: SVAGGSKVGELF
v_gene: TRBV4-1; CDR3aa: ASSQSRSGGSQPQH
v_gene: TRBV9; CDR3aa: ASSPNNEQF
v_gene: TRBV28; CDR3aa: ASSLDRAPRPTEAF
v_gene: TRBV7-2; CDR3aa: ASSLTSGQGQPQH
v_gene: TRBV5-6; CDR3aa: ASRPELNYGYT
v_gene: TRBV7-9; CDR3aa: ASSFLGGSGNTIY
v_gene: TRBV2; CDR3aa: ASSEWLYVALH
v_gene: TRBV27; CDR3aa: ASFLTGDT
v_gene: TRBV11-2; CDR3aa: ASSYRALAGEYEQY
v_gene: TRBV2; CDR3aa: ARPAVKGAAGNEQF
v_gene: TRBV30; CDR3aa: AWRRGGSNQPQH
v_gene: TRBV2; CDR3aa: ASRTTNTEAF
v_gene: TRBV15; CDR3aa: ATRGRGKNTEAF
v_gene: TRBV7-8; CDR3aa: ASSLEGLAVYEQY
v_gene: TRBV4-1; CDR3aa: ASSQGAQGPGNTIY
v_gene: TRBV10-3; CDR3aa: AISAPPGTNSYEQY
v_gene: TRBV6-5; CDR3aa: ASSPRGRYNQPQH
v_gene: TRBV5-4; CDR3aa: ASSSGLRGETQY
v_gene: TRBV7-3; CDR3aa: ASSPQGGGYNEQF
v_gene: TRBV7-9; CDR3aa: ASSSRSGGSYNEQF
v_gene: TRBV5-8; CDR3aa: ASSKGGFRMDSPLH
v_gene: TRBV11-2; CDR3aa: ASSLYAGGSYEQY
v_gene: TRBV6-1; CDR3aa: ASSVTGQPPYEQY